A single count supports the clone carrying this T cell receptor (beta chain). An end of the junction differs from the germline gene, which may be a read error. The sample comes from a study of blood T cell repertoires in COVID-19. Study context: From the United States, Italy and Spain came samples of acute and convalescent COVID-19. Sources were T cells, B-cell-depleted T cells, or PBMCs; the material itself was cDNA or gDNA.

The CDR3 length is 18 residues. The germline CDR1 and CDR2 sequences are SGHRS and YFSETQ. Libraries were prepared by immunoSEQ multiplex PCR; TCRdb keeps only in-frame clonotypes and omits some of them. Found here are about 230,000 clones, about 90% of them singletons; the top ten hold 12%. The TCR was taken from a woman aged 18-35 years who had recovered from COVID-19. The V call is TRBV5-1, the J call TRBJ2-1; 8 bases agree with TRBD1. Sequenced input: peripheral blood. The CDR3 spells CASRLVDRTGKQVNEQFF. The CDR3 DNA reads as TGCGCCAGCAGGTTGGTCGACCGGACAGGGAAACAGGTCAATGAGCAGTTCTTC.